Below, 26 T cell receptor beta chains from the same sample are listed, as sequenced in a study of shared clonotypes between healthy human individuals (dated by TCRdb to the early 2020s). The library was prepared using the immunoSEQ multiplex PCR assay. The table comes from immuneACCESS by way of TCRdb, which keeps in-frame sequences with V and J called. Part of the clones is missing from these tables; in studies checked, under half for an unresolved V gene and the rest for unknown reasons. This sample gives 520,000 or so clones in total; 79% of them show up just once. Together, the top ten hold 10% to 15% of the sample. Specimen: PBMCs. These TCRs come from a woman aged 40 to 50 in good health. Some clones in this sample may be carry-over from other donors' samples.

This chain uses TRBV18 with TRBJ1-1; D remains unclear. Germline assignment: CDR1 KGHSH and CDR2 LQKENI. Trimming pared 6 bases from V and 2 bases from J, leaving 16 bases between. There are 15 residues in the CDR3. Written as DNA, the CDR3 is TGTGCCAGCTCTCCTGGCGGTCGAGAAAACACTGAAGCTTTCTTT. Translated, it gives CASSPGGRENTEAFF. Variable domain in full (rest from reference TRBV18 and TRBJ1-1): NAGVMQNPRHLVRRRGQEARLRCSPMKGHSHVYWYRQLPEEGLKFMVYLQKENIIDESGMPKERFSAEFPKEGPSILRIQQVVRGDSAAYFCASSPGGRENTEAFFGQGTRLTVV.

J is TRBJ2-1 and V is TRBV5-1; perhaps TRBD2 as D (5 bases). CDR1 and CDR2 (germline): SGHRS, YFSETQ. Between the trimmed V and J ends, which lost 4 bases and 4 bases, there was a span of 15 bases. The CDR3 length is 15 residues. The CDR3 protein is CASSRRRGLYNEQFF. Here the CDR3 DNA reads TGCGCCAGCAGCCGACGCCGTGGACTTTACAATGAGCAGTTCTTC. Full variable domain (remainder filled in from reference TRBV5-1 and TRBJ2-1): KAGVTQTPRYLIKTRGQQVTLSCSPISGHRSVSWYQQTPGQGLQFLFEYFSETQRNKGNFPGRFSGRQFSNSRSEMNVSTLELGDSALYLCASSRRRGLYNEQFFGPGTRLTVL.

In its sample, this clone was seen a few times. CDR3 loop: CASSGTHGQPQHF. The CDR3 DNA sequence: TGTGCCAGCAGTGGGACGCATGGGCAGCCCCAGCATTTT. This sequence joins TRBV6-4 and TRBJ1-5; D uncertain. The CDR3 has 13 residues. The V and J ends lost 4 bases and 7 bases respectively, with 11 bases between them. The germline V gene encodes CDR1 MRHNA and CDR2 SNTAGT.

V and J are TRBV18 and TRBJ2-5; D ambiguous. CDR3 length equals 13 residues. V was shortened by 3 bases and J by 5 bases, with 10 bases between the two germline ends. CDR1 KGHSH and CDR2 LQKENI come from the germline V gene. CDR3 sequence reads: CASSPAALETQYF. The CDR3 nucleotides are TGTGCCAGCTCACCGGCCGCCTTGGAGACCCAGTACTTC.

The V gene is TRBV9, the J gene TRBJ1-1; 11 bases align to TRBD1. CDR1 is SGDLS, CDR2 YYNGEE, per germline. V was pared by 0 bases and J by 8 bases, with 6 bases of the junction left unmatched. The CDR3 consists of 15 residues. CDR3 amino acids: CASSVGPGQGGEAFF. The CDR3 DNA reads as TGTGCCAGCAGCGTAGGCCCGGGACAGGGGGGGGAAGCTTTCTTT.

Worth noting for this clone: A far larger clone is one base from this, pointing to a likely read error. Here the CDR3 reads CASRAEGPFEQYF. CDR3 DNA: TGCGCCAGCCGGGCGGAAGGGCCTTTCGAGCAGTACTTC. The rearrangement uses TRBV10-2 and TRBJ2-7; no definite D call. The CDR3 has 13 residues. CDR1 and CDR2 from the germline V gene are WSHSY and SAAADI. The V end was cut by 8 bases, the J end by 6 bases, with 17 bases between.

The chain combines TRBV7-8 with TRBJ2-2; a weak D match, TRBD1 (6 bases). The CDR3 runs to 17 residues. The V and J ends lost 5 bases and 0 bases respectively, with 16 bases between them. Germline V gene data show CDR1 as SGHVS and CDR2 as FQNEAQ. The CDR3, as DNA: TGTGCCAGCAGCCTCATATCGGGACACACGAACACCGGGGAGCTGTTTTTT. Encoded protein: CASSLISGHTNTGELFF.

The rearrangement joins TRBV11-2 to TRBJ2-7; the D gene could be TRBD1 or TRBD2 (5 bases each). CDR3 size: 16 residues. Germline assignment: CDR1 SGHAT and CDR2 FQNNGV. Trimming cost V 5 bases and J 4 bases, with 21 bases left between them. The CDR3, as DNA: TGTGCCAGCAGCGCCCAGGGACGGCCTCCTGCGTACGAGCAGTACTTC. It yields the protein CASSAQGRPPAYEQYF.

The genes are TRBV18 and TRBJ1-1; D possibly corresponds to TRBD1 (6 bases). The V end lost 2 bases, the J end lost 4 bases, and 11 bases lay between the germline ends. The length of the CDR3 is 14 residues. Per the germline V gene, CDR1 is KGHSH and CDR2 is LQKENI. Written as DNA, the CDR3 is TGTGCCAGCTCACCAGCAGGGGCTGGCACTGAAGCTTTCTTT. It specifies CASSPAGAGTEAFF.

The genes are TRBV18 and TRBJ2-1; D may be TRBD2 (5 bases). This CDR3 comprises 15 residues. The germline V and J ends were trimmed by 4 bases and 1 base, with 11 bases remaining between them. Germline assignment: CDR1 KGHSH and CDR2 LQKENI. CDR3 loop: CASSRSGGSYNEQFF. CDR3 nucleotides: TGTGCCAGCTCACGAAGCGGAGGTTCCTACAATGAGCAGTTCTTC. The full variable domain, its missing parts supplied by reference TRBV18 and TRBJ2-1, is NAGVMQNPRHLVRRRGQEARLRCSPMKGHSHVYWYRQLPEEGLKFMVYLQKENIIDESGMPKERFSAEFPKEGPSILRIQQVVRGDSAAYFCASSRSGGSYNEQFFGPGTRLTVL.

This clone has a single count. V gene TRBV5-4 combines with J gene TRBJ2-5; the D is unclear. Trimming cost V 0 bases and J 2 bases, with 5 bases left between them. This CDR3 contains 13 residues. CDR1 and CDR2 from the germline V gene are SGHNT and YYREEE (reference sequence). In DNA, the CDR3 is TGTGCCAGCAGCTTGGGACTGCAAGAGACCCAGTACTTC. Its translation is CASSLGLQETQYF.

This chain links TRBV28 with TRBJ1-2; D unclear. The ends were cut back, 6 bases at V and 5 bases at J, with 7 bases in the middle. CDR1 and CDR2 from the germline V gene are MDHEN and SYDVKM. CDR3 length: 11 amino acids. This chain's CDR3 is CASRREYGYTF. The CDR3 bases are TGTGCCAGCAGGAGGGAGTATGGCTACACCTTC.

The V gene is TRBV7-2, the J gene TRBJ1-1; 9 nucleotides match TRBD1. With 5 bases clipped from V and 5 bases from J, the junction kept 9 bases outside the gene matches. The CDR3 length is 15 residues. CDR1 and CDR2 from the germline V gene are SGHTA and FQGNSA. The CDR3 DNA sequence: TGTGCCAGCAGCCTGACCCGGGACAGGGAAACTGAAGCTTTCTTT. As protein: CASSLTRDRETEAFF.

A few counts support this clone. The chain recombines TRBV28 with TRBJ1-1; the D is unclear. The germline V gene encodes CDR1 MDHEN and CDR2 SYDVKM. The V end was cut by 2 bases, the J end by 9 bases, with 7 bases between. This CDR3 has 11 residues. CDR3 loop: CASSLQEKAFF. DNA for the CDR3: TGTGCCAGCAGTTTACAGGAAAAAGCTTTCTTT.

The chain carries TRBV5-1 and TRBJ2-5; D might be TRBD1 (5 bases). Germline V lookup: CDR1 SGHRS, CDR2 YFSETQ. Trimming cost V 1 base and J 0 bases, with 13 bases left between them. The CDR3 sequence is 16 residues long. Here the CDR3 reads CASSLLGLGNQETQYF. The CDR3 DNA follows: TGCGCCAGCAGCTTGTTGGGGCTAGGGAACCAAGAGACCCAGTACTTC.

The V call is TRBV2, the J call TRBJ1-6, with D unresolved. The CDR3 is made up of 13 amino acids. V dropped 9 bases and J dropped 7 bases, with 13 bases sitting between them. CDR1 and CDR2 from the germline V gene are SNHLY and FYNNEI. The CDR3 DNA is TGTGCCAGGGCAACTGACCCCAATTCACCCCTCCACTTT. Translated: CARATDPNSPLHF.

V usage is TRBV5-4 and J usage is TRBJ2-5; TRBD1 aligns across 7 bases. In germline, CDR1 is SGHNT, CDR2 YYREEE (reference sequence). The CDR3 spans 14 residues. J gave up 4 bases and V 0 bases, and 3 bases lay outside the gene matches. CDR3 sequence reads: CASSLEGAVETQYF. CDR3 nucleotides: TGTGCCAGCAGCTTGGAGGGGGCGGTAGAGACCCAGTACTTC.

This clone was observed a single time. CDR3 nucleotide sequence: TGTGCCAGCAGCTCCGGGATCATGATTTGGGAGCAGTTCTTC. This translates into CASSSGIMIWEQFF. V is TRBV7-9 and J is TRBJ2-1; perhaps TRBD2 as D (5 bases). V lost 4 bases, J lost 10 bases, and 17 bases lay in between. The CDR3 has 14 amino acids. CDR1 SEHNR and CDR2 FQNEAQ come from the germline V gene (reference sequence).

This clone was counted once. The chain is built from TRBV5-1 and TRBJ2-7, with D unresolved. V lost 5 bases to trimming and J lost 4 bases, with 7 bases between them. The CDR3 sequence is 11 residues long. Per germline, CDR1 SGHRS and CDR2 YFSETQ. CDR3 sequence reads: CASSVEYEQYF. The CDR3 coding sequence is TGCGCCAGCAGTGTGGAGTACGAGCAGTACTTC.

The rearrangement uses TRBV10-1 and TRBJ1-4; D remains ambiguous. Germline values: CDR1 WNHNN, CDR2 SYGVQD (reference sequence). Trimming removed 7 bases at V and 0 bases at J, with 9 bases between. The CDR3 extends over 14 amino acids. CDR3 sequence (DNA): TGCGCCAGCAACGGTGGGTCAACTAATGAAAAACTGTTTTTT. It codes for CASNGGSTNEKLFF.

As to this clone: Other DNA sequences in this sample translate to the same CDR3. The rearrangement links TRBV19 to TRBJ2-5, with 11 bases aligning to TRBD2. Germline assignment: CDR1 LNHDA and CDR2 SQIVND (reference sequence). The CDR3 covers 15 residues. With V trimmed by 5 bases and J by 2 bases, 4 bases remained unmatched. CDR3 DNA: TGTGCCAGTAGTCCGCGACTAGCGGGACAAGAGACCCAGTACTTC. Its translation: CASSPRLAGQETQYF.

V is TRBV27 and J is TRBJ2-1; TRBD2 is a possible D gene (6 bases). Trimming shortened V by 10 bases and J by 2 bases, and 21 bases separated the two germline ends. Germline V gene sequence: CDR1 MNHEY, CDR2 SMNVEV (reference sequence). There are 16 residues in the CDR3. The CDR3 region has the DNA TGTGCCACCAACGGCAGGAGGGAGATGACCTACAATGAGCAGTTCTTC. It encodes CATNGRREMTYNEQFF.

This clone was counted only a few times. The chain recombines TRBV5-4 with TRBJ1-2, with TRBD1 identical over 9 bases. This CDR3 has 14 residues. Germline CDR1 is SGHNT and CDR2 is YYREEE (reference sequence). The V and J ends lost 0 bases and 4 bases, in that order; junction bases with no gene match: 1. CDR3 residues: CASSLGDRVYGYTF. The CDR3 nucleotides read TGTGCCAGCAGCTTGGGGGACAGGGTCTATGGCTACACCTTC. Full variable domain (missing parts from reference TRBV5-4 and TRBJ1-2): ETGVTQSPTHLIKTRGQQVTLRCSSQSGHNTVSWYQQALGQGPQFIFQYYREEENGRGNFPPRFSGLQFPNYSSELNVNALELDDSALYLCASSLGDRVYGYTFGSGTRLTVV.

A note on this clone: A much larger clone lies a single base off, so this may be a read error. The chain employs TRBV11-3 and TRBJ2-5, with 8 nucleotides matching TRBD2. Germline values: CDR1 SGHNT, CDR2 YENEEA. The CDR3 covers 15 residues. With V trimmed by 5 bases and J by 4 bases, 9 bases remained unmatched. This chain's CDR3 is CASSQGRLALETQYF. The DNA for the CDR3 is TGTGCCAGCAGCCAGGGGAGACTAGCGTTAGAGACCCAGTACTTC.

The V call is TRBV9, the J call TRBJ2-5; possible D gene TRBD1, 6 bases. Trimming left V 3 bases short and J 5 bases short, with 11 bases between. The CDR3 is 13 residues long. Per the germline V gene, CDR1 is SGDLS and CDR2 is YYNGEE. The DNA of the CDR3 is TGTGCCAGCAGCGCAGGGGTTAGGGAGACCCAGTACTTC. This encodes CASSAGVRETQYF.

The V and J genes are TRBV9 and TRBJ1-4, with D perhaps matching TRBD1 (5 bases). The length of the CDR3 is 16 residues. Trimming took 4 bases from V and 8 from J, leaving 21 bases between them. Germline V gene data show CDR1 as SGDLS and CDR2 as YYNGEE. This chain's CDR3 is CASSRKDGRADEKLFF. CDR3 DNA: TGTGCCAGCAGCCGTAAGGATGGCAGGGCTGACGAAAAACTGTTTTTT. Combining the CDR3 with reference TRBV9 and TRBJ1-4 gives the whole variable domain DSGVTQTPKHLITATGQRVTLRCSPRSGDLSVYWYQQSLDQGLQFLIQYYNGEERAKGNILERFSAQQFPDLHSELNLSSLELGDSALYFCASSRKDGRADEKLFFGSGTQLSVL.